This is a list of T cell receptor beta chains from one sample in a study of persistence of HIV-infected CD4 T cells. Assay: immunoSEQ multiplex PCR; the TCRdb copy retains only in-frame clones and omits some. Among some 37,000 clones, 82% were seen once, and the ten largest hold roughly 1%. These TCRs are of unknown antigen specificity. The specimen was cultured CD4+ T cells from PBMCs, collected from a patient who received antiretroviral therapy. The receptors were gathered from an adult with HIV. The donor label of this sample is uncertain. The conserved cysteine and the conserved F or W are not part of the CDR3 here. Not every row has a clone size; where given, it reads once, few, many or a size class.

j_call: TRBJ1-2; clone_size: .; v_call: TRBV6-5; cdr3_aa: ASRRQEDGYT
j_call: TRBJ1-1; clone_size: .; v_call: TRBV5-1; cdr3_aa: ASSFVGMNTEAF
j_call: TRBJ1-1; clone_size: .; v_call: TRBV5-4; cdr3_aa: ASSLGQDEEAF
j_call: TRBJ1-1; clone_size: once; v_call: TRBV30; cdr3_aa: AWTRDGRGITEAF
j_call: TRBJ1-2; clone_size: .; v_call: TRBV5-1; cdr3_aa: ASSSADRGDGYT
j_call: TRBJ2-5; clone_size: .; v_call: TRBV7-6; cdr3_aa: ASSLTSGGETQY
j_call: TRBJ2-3; clone_size: .; v_call: TRBV12-5; cdr3_aa: ASGSRAGDVRDTQY
j_call: TRBJ1-3; clone_size: .; v_call: TRBV5-4; cdr3_aa: ASSSGTGNTIY
j_call: TRBJ2-3; clone_size: .; v_call: TRBV6-5; cdr3_aa: ASRPGLRTDTQY
j_call: TRBJ1-5; clone_size: .; v_call: TRBV6-5; cdr3_aa: ASSPTGGESPQH
j_call: TRBJ1-2; clone_size: .; v_call: TRBV6-1; cdr3_aa: ASSEGWTGTGYT
j_call: TRBJ2-3; clone_size: .; v_call: TRBV30; cdr3_aa: AWRGLAKTDTQY
j_call: TRBJ1-1; clone_size: few; v_call: TRBV5-1; cdr3_aa: ASSFPDRENTEAF
j_call: TRBJ1-1; clone_size: .; v_call: TRBV18; cdr3_aa: ASSLRGEAEAF
j_call: TRBJ1-5; clone_size: .; v_call: TRBV18; cdr3_aa: ASSPGQGKTGNQPQH
j_call: TRBJ1-2; clone_size: .; v_call: TRBV5-1; cdr3_aa: ASSFSGTGDGYT
j_call: TRBJ1-6; clone_size: .; v_call: TRBV6-5; cdr3_aa: ASTLGQAYNSPLH
j_call: TRBJ1-1; clone_size: .; v_call: TRBV30; cdr3_aa: AWSVLGAGAF
j_call: TRBJ2-1; clone_size: .; v_call: TRBV5-5; cdr3_aa: ASSLAGSGVVEQF
j_call: TRBJ2-3; clone_size: .; v_call: TRBV5-1; cdr3_aa: ASSLDTTTDTQY
j_call: TRBJ2-1; clone_size: few; v_call: TRBV6-5; cdr3_aa: ASSYAREQF
j_call: TRBJ1-2; clone_size: .; v_call: TRBV25-1; cdr3_aa: ASSERPAEGYT
j_call: TRBJ2-2; clone_size: .; v_call: TRBV27; cdr3_aa: ASSFKGPNTGELF
j_call: TRBJ2-3; clone_size: .; v_call: TRBV10-1; cdr3_aa: ASSLLRGPGDTQY
j_call: TRBJ1-2; clone_size: .; v_call: TRBV5-8; cdr3_aa: ASSLSVSNYGYT
j_call: TRBJ2-1; clone_size: .; v_call: TRBV5-1; cdr3_aa: ASSWAAARGGDEQF
j_call: TRBJ1-2; clone_size: few; v_call: TRBV6-6; cdr3_aa: ASSYSPRSDGYT
j_call: TRBJ1-1; clone_size: once; v_call: TRBV30; cdr3_aa: AWTDRVFTEAF
j_call: TRBJ1-2; clone_size: .; v_call: TRBV9; cdr3_aa: ASSPSVGFSGYT
j_call: TRBJ1-5; clone_size: few; v_call: TRBV2; cdr3_aa: ASSTTGTGDQPQH
j_call: TRBJ1-4; clone_size: .; v_call: TRBV10-2; cdr3_aa: ASSGTVATNEKLF